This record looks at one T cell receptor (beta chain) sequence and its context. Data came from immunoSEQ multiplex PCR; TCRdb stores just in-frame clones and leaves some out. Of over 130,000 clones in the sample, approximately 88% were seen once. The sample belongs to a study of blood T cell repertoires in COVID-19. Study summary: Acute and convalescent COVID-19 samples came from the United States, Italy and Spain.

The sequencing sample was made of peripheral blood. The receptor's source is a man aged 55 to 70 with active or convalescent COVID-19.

CDR3: CASSVRAGGSYEQYF. The CDR3 DNA sequence: TGTGCCAGCAGCGTAAGGGCGGGAGGGTCCTACGAGCAGTACTTC. J is TRBJ2-7 and V is TRBV9; 9 nucleotides align to TRBD2. This CDR3 is built from 15 residues. V lost 1 base and J lost 1; bases outside the gene matches: 3. The germline CDR1 and CDR2 sequences are SGDLS and YYNGEE.